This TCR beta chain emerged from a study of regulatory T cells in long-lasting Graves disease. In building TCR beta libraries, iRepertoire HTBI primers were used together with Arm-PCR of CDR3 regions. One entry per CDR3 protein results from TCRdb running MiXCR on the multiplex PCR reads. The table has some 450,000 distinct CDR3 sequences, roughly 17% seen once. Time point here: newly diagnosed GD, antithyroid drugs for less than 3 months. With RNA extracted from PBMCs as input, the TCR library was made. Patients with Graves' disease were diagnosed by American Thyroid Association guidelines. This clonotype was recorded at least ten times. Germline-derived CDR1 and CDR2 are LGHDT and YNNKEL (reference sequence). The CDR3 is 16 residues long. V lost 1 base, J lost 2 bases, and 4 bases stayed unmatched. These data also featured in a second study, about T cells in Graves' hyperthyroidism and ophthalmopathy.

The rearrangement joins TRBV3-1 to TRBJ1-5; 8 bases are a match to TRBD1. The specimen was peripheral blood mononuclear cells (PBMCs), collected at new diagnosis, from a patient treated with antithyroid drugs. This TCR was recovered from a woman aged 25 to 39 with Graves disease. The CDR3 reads CASSQGTGIRNQPQHF. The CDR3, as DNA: TGTGCCAGCAGCCAAGGGACAGGGATCCGCAATCAGCCCCAGCATTTT. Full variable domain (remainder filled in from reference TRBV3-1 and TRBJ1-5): DTAVSQTPKYLVTQMGNDKSIKCEQNLGHDTMYWYKQDSKKFLKIMFSYNNKELIINETVPNRFSPKSPDKAHLNLHINSLELGDSAVYFCASSQGTGIRNQPQHFGDGTRLSIL.